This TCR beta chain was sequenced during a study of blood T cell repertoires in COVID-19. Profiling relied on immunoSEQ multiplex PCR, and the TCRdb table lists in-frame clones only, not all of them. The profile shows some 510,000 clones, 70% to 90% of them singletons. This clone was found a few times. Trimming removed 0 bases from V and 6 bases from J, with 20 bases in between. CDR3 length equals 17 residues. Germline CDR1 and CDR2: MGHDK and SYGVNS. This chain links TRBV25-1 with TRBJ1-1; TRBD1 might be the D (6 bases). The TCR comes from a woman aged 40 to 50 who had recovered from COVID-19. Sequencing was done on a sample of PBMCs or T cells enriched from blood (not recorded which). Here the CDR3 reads CASSEYRTQRGAPEAFF. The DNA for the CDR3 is TGTGCCAGCAGTGAATATAGAACCCAGCGGGGGGCCCCTGAAGCTTTCTTT. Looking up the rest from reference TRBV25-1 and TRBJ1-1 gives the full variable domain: EADIYQTPRYLVIGTGKKITLECSQTMGHDKMYWYQQDPGMELHLIHYSYGVNSTEKGDLSSESTVSRIRTEHFPLTLESARPSHTSQYLCASSEYRTQRGAPEAFFGQGTRLTVV.